Listed here are 16 T cell receptor beta chains from one sample, sequenced in a study of blood T cell repertoires in COVID-19. The assay was immunoSEQ multiplex PCR, and TCRdb's table has in-frame clones only and misses some. The sample lists tens of thousands of clones, 89% seen once, with roughly 9.6% in the top ten. Sequences were obtained from peripheral blood. All receptors come from a man older than 75 with acute or convalescent COVID-19.

This chain links TRBV20-1 with TRBJ2-1; TRBD2 might be the D (5 bases). Germline V gene data show CDR1 as DFQATT and CDR2 as SNEGSKA (reference sequence). The CDR3 consists of 11 residues. V lost 3 bases and J 6 bases, leaving 6 bases between the germline ends. CDR3 loop: CSASGVNEQFF. CDR3 nucleotide sequence: TGCAGTGCTAGCGGGGTCAATGAGCAGTTCTTC.

This clone was picked up a small number of times. This rearrangement joins TRBV27 to TRBJ1-2; perhaps TRBD1 as D (6 bases). This CDR3 has 13 amino acids. V lost 2 bases to trimming and J lost 8 bases, with 12 bases between them. Germline V gene lookup returns CDR1 MNHEY and CDR2 SMNVEV (reference sequence). The CDR3, as DNA: TGTGCCAGCAGTTTAGGACAGCTAGAAGGCTACACCTTC. Its protein product is CASSLGQLEGYTF.

J is TRBJ1-6 and V is TRBV3-1 (or the pseudogene TRBV3-2), with TRBD1 as a possible D gene (6 bases). Trimming stripped 1 base from V and 9 bases from J, with 13 bases between. Germline CDR1 reads LGHDT; CDR2 reads YNNKEL (reference sequence). This CDR3 is built from 15 residues. The CDR3 sequence is CASSQGNRVPSPLHF. DNA of the CDR3: TGTGCCAGCAGCCAAGGGAACAGGGTCCCTTCACCCCTCCACTTT.

Here the CDR3 DNA reads TGTGCCAGCAGCAGACAGGGGGCGAACACTGAAGCTTTCTTT. Translating gives CASSRQGANTEAFF. The rearrangement links TRBV3-1 (or the pseudogene TRBV3-2) to TRBJ1-1, with 10 bases fitting TRBD1. Per germline, CDR1 LGHDT and CDR2 YNNKEL (reference sequence). V lost 5 bases to trimming and J lost 1 base; unmatched junction nucleotides: 1. This CDR3 contains 14 residues.

In nucleotides, the CDR3 is TGCGCCAGCAGTGAACAGGGGGGGTCACCCCTCCACTTT. Translation gives CASSEQGGSPLHF. The chain uses TRBV10-2 and TRBJ1-6; 8 positions match TRBD1. Looked up from germline, CDR1 is WSHSY and CDR2 is SAAADI. Trimming cost V 3 bases and J 10 bases; bases outside gene matches: 2. The CDR3 contains 13 residues.

Details on this clone: This same CDR3 is encoded by further DNA sequences in the sample. The chain couples TRBV7-9 to TRBJ1-1, with D uncertain. CDR1 and CDR2 (germline): SEHNR, FQNEAQ (reference sequence). The ends were cut back, 5 bases at V and 0 bases at J, with 7 bases in the middle. CDR3 size: 13 residues. CDR3 nucleotides: TGTGCCAGCAGCCTATCGGTGAACACTGAAGCTTTCTTT. This gives the protein CASSLSVNTEAFF. The full variable domain, in which reference TRBV7-9 and TRBJ1-1 provide the parts outside the CDR3, is DTGVSQNPRHKITKRGQNVTFRCDPISEHNRLYWYRQTLGQGPEFLTYFQNEAQLEKSRLLSDRFSAERPKGSFSTLEIQRTEQGDSAMYLCASSLSVNTEAFFGQGTRLTVV.

DNA for the CDR3: TGCGCCAGCGGCGGACAGGAAGACACTGAAGCTTTCTTT. Protein: CASGGQEDTEAFF. The chain carries TRBV5-1 and TRBJ1-1; 7 nucleotides agree with TRBD1. With 7 bases clipped from V and 3 bases from J, the junction kept 6 bases outside the gene matches. This CDR3 comprises 13 residues. Germline CDR1 is SGHRS and CDR2 is YFSETQ.

Concerning this clone: Additional DNA sequences in this sample encode the identical CDR3. V usage is TRBV7-9 and J usage is TRBJ1-5; perhaps TRBD1 as D (6 bases). This CDR3 comprises 13 residues. The V gene's germline CDR1 is SEHNR and CDR2 FQNEAQ (reference sequence). V gave up 6 bases and J gave up 4 bases, with 10 bases separating them. The DNA of the CDR3 is TGTGCCAGCAGTCGGACAGAGAATCAGCCCCAGCATTTT. It encodes CASSRTENQPQHF.

CDR3 nucleotides: TGCGCCAGCAGTGAGAGCGGACAGCCGACTGAAGCTTTCTTT. Its protein product is CASSESGQPTEAFF. The chain couples TRBV10-1 to TRBJ1-1, with D possibly TRBD1 on 6 matching bases. The CDR3 totals 14 residues. Germline CDR1 reads WNHNN; CDR2 reads SYGVQD (reference sequence). V was trimmed by 2 bases and J by 5 bases, leaving 12 bases between them.

The chain is built from TRBV5-1 and TRBJ2-5; 13 bases are shared with TRBD2. Germline CDR1 and CDR2: SGHRS and YFSETQ. CDR3 length: 17 residues. Germline trimming cut 3 bases from V and 2 bases from J; bases unmatched to any gene: 7. The CDR3 nucleotides read TGCGCCAGCAGCTCCTGGACTAGCGGGAGAGGACAAGAGACCCAGTACTTC. Encoded protein: CASSSWTSGRGQETQYF.

The gene calls are TRBV6-5 and TRBJ2-5; TRBD2 aligns across 10 bases. The length of the CDR3 is 13 residues. The V and J ends lost 5 bases and 5 bases, in that order; junction bases with no gene match: 2. Germline V gives CDR1 MNHEY, CDR2 SVGAGI. As DNA, the CDR3 is TGTGCCAGCAGTCAACTAGCGGGGGAGACCCAGTACTTC. Its translation is CASSQLAGETQYF.

The V and J genes are TRBV18 and TRBJ2-1; 7 bases line up with TRBD1. CDR1 and CDR2 (germline): KGHSH, LQKENI. This CDR3 region has 13 residues. Unmatched junction bases numbered 5, after V lost 4 bases and J lost 8 bases. The CDR3 reads CASSLKQGYEQFF. The CDR3 DNA reads as TGTGCCAGCTCACTTAAACAGGGGTATGAGCAGTTCTTC.

This clone was counted a few times. This chain joins TRBV13 and TRBJ2-5; TRBD2 matches 11 bases. Germline V gene data show CDR1 as PRHDT and CDR2 as FYEKMQ (reference sequence). The CDR3 consists of 15 residues. Trimming at V came to 5 bases and at J to 5 bases, leaving 7 bases not matched to a gene. The CDR3 loop reads CASSDTLAGDETQYF. In nucleotides, the CDR3 is TGTGCCAGCAGCGACACACTAGCGGGAGACGAGACCCAGTACTTC. Full variable domain (rest looked up from reference TRBV13 and TRBJ2-5): AAGVIQSPRHLIKEKRETATLKCYPIPRHDTVYWYQQGPGQDPQFLISFYEKMQSDKGSIPDRFSAQQFSDYHSELNMSSLELGDSALYFCASSDTLAGDETQYFGPGTRLLVL.

The chain couples TRBV3-1 (or the pseudogene TRBV3-2) to TRBJ2-1, with 9 bases fitting TRBD2. Germline trimming cut 4 bases from V and 8 bases from J; bases unmatched to any gene: 3. CDR3 length: 13 residues. Germline loops: CDR1 LGHDT, CDR2 YNNKEL (reference sequence). The CDR3 loop is CASSLRGGHEQFF. For the CDR3, the DNA is TGTGCCAGCAGCCTGCGGGGGGGCCATGAGCAGTTCTTC.

The rearrangement uses TRBV5-1 and TRBJ1-1; 11 nucleotides line up with TRBD1. This CDR3 is 17 amino acids long. Trimming removed 4 bases from V and 7 bases from J; junction bases left unmatched: 15. In germline, CDR1 is SGHRS, CDR2 YFSETQ. The CDR3 DNA reads as TGCGCCAGCAGCATACTCGGGACAGGGGGGAAAATCGTTGAAGCTTTCTTT. The encoded protein is CASSILGTGGKIVEAFF.

J is TRBJ1-1 and V is TRBV5-1, with D perhaps matching TRBD1 (5 bases). The germline V and J ends were trimmed by 7 bases and 10 bases, with 17 bases remaining between them. The CDR3 has 12 residues. CDR1 SGHRS and CDR2 YFSETQ come from the germline V gene. Here the CDR3 reads CASWEGRSRAFF. CDR3 bases: TGCGCCAGCTGGGAGGGGAGGTCACGAGCTTTCTTT.